The 22 T cell receptor beta chains below come from one sample, sequenced in a study of T cells after yellow fever vaccination. Via MiXCR, TCRdb re-called the 5' RACE reads, giving one row per CDR3 protein. The table lists 250,000 to 350,000 distinct CDR3 sequences, around 8.6% of them singletons. The specimen comprised CD4+ T cells sorted from PBMCs, sampled 5 days after the yellow fever booster vaccination. The receptors originated from a man aged 18 to 35 who received the YFV17D yellow fever vaccine.

This rearrangement joins TRBV28 to TRBJ2-7, with 10 bases identical to TRBD2. The CDR3 has 15 amino acids. The V gene end was trimmed by 5 bases and the J gene end by 2 bases; junction bases not matched to a gene: 6. Germline V gives CDR1 MDHEN, CDR2 SYDVKM. DNA for the CDR3: TGTGCCAGCAGTCTAGCGGGGGCCTTAACCTACGAGCAGTACGTC. It yields the protein CASSLAGALTYEQYV.

In its sample, this clonotype was seen a few times. The J gene is TRBJ1-1, the V gene TRBV27, with 12 bases aligning to TRBD1. This CDR3 region has 17 residues. V dropped 2 bases and J dropped 1; count of bases not matched to a gene: 5. Germline CDR1 reads MNHEY; CDR2 reads SMNVEV (reference sequence). The CDR3 is CASSLMGQGAKNTEAFF. CDR3 in DNA: TGTGCCAGCAGTTTAATGGGACAGGGGGCCAAGAACACTGAAGCTTTCTTT.

This clonotype was observed many times. J is TRBJ2-3 and V is TRBV4-3, with TRBD2 matching 12 bases. The CDR3 is made up of 17 amino acids. Germline V gene lookup returns CDR1 LGHNA and CDR2 YSLEER. The J segment lost 4 bases and the V segment lost 0 bases, leaving 5 bases of the junction unmatched. CDR3 residues: CASSQDLAGGPADTQYF. CDR3 sequence (DNA): TGCGCCAGCAGCCAAGATCTAGCGGGGGGGCCCGCAGATACGCAGTATTTT.

This clonotype has a count of ten or more. CDR3 sequence reads: CASSLVAGEAFF. The CDR3 nucleotides are TGCGCCAGCAGCTTGGTAGCGGGTGAAGCTTTCTTT. V usage is TRBV5-1 and J usage is TRBJ1-1; no reliable D call. The CDR3 is 12 amino acids. Germline V CDR1 and CDR2: SGHRS, YFSETQ. V was shortened by 0 bases and J by 7 bases, with 7 bases between the two germline ends.

The chain uses TRBV4-3 and TRBJ2-3, with D unclear. Trimming removed 0 bases at V and 1 base at J, with 5 bases between. The germline gives CDR1 LGHNA, CDR2 YSLEER. The CDR3 loop spans 14 amino acids. CDR3 coding DNA: TGCGCCAGCAGCCAAGATGAGGGCACAGATACGCAGTATTTT. Its protein product is CASSQDEGTDTQYF.

J is TRBJ2-7 and V is TRBV7-2, with D possibly TRBD1 on 6 matching bases. There are 13 residues in the CDR3. Between the trimmed V and J ends, which lost 7 bases and 5 bases, there was a span of 15 bases. Germline V gives CDR1 SGHTA, CDR2 FQGNSA. The CDR3 DNA is TGTGCCAGCACCTCGCACAGGGCAGACGAGCAGTACTTC. Encoded protein: CASTSHRADEQYF.

V and J are TRBV29-1 and TRBJ2-6; D possibly uses TRBD1 or TRBD2 (5 bases each). V was shortened by 4 bases and J by 0 bases, with 13 bases between the two germline ends. CDR1 and CDR2 from the germline V gene are SQVTM and ANQGSEA. This CDR3 is 16 amino acids long. CDR3 bases: TGCAGCGTTGGGGGGTTAGTCAGCTCTGGGGCCAACGTCCTGACTTTC. Residues: CSVGGLVSSGANVLTF.

The V call is TRBV5-1, the J call TRBJ2-3, with D tentatively TRBD1 (6 bases). The CDR3 contains 14 residues. Germline V lookup: CDR1 SGHRS, CDR2 YFSETQ. The ends were cut back, 3 bases at V and 6 bases at J, with 14 bases in the middle. This CDR3 reads CASSYLTGEDTQYF. CDR3 DNA sequence: TGCGCCAGCAGCTACTTGACAGGCGAGGATACGCAGTATTTT. Supplemented by reference TRBV5-1 and TRBJ2-3, the full variable domain reads KAGVTQTPRYLIKTRGQQVTLSCSPISGHRSVSWYQQTPGQGLQFLFEYFSETQRNKGNFPGRFSGRQFSNSRSEMNVSTLELGDSALYLCASSYLTGEDTQYFGPGTRLTVL.

This clonotype was seen a handful of times. V and J are TRBV20-1 and TRBJ2-7; D possibly uses TRBD1 or TRBD2 (5 bases each). Trimming took off 6 bases at V and 9 bases at J, with 21 bases between the two ends. Germline CDR1 and CDR2: DFQATT and SNEGSKA (reference sequence). There are 13 residues in the CDR3. The CDR3 DNA reads TGCAGTGCCCCTGGTGGTGGGGGACCACCGCAGTACGTC. Its translation: CSAPGGGGPPQYV.

This clonotype was found many times. J is TRBJ1-1 and V is TRBV5-5; D gene unclear. The CDR3 runs 15 residues. Germline assignment: CDR1 SGHKS and CDR2 YYEKEE (reference sequence). V was cut by 4 bases and J by 2 bases, with 15 bases left in between. The CDR3 region has the DNA TGTGCCAGCAGCCTTGTTGGGCTGCCTAACACTGAAGCTTTCTTT. This gives the protein CASSLVGLPNTEAFF.

For the CDR3, the DNA is TGTGCCAGCAGCCCCGGCCGGGGTCGGCCTTACTTC. This sequence encodes CASSPGRGRPYF. This chain uses TRBV5-4 with TRBJ2-7, with D perhaps TRBD2 (5 bases). The V gene's germline CDR1 is SGHNT and CDR2 YYREEE (reference sequence). This CDR3 is built from 12 residues. The V and J ends lost 4 bases and 13 bases respectively, with 18 bases between them.

This chain links TRBV18 with TRBJ2-1; D is perhaps TRBD2 (5 bases). This CDR3 is 12 amino acids long. Trimming stripped 2 bases from V and 12 bases from J, with 11 bases between. CDR1 and CDR2 (germline): KGHSH, LQKENI. The CDR3 bases are TGTGCCAGCTCACCAAGCCGGGAATGGCAGTTCTTC. Its protein product is CASSPSREWQFF.

The table lists this clonotype with a few counts. The chain has TRBV20-1 and TRBJ1-5; D is perhaps TRBD1 (6 bases). V was clipped by 1 base and J by 0 bases, with 10 bases between them. This CDR3 region has 15 residues. CDR1 is DFQATT and CDR2 is SNEGSKA in the germline V gene (reference sequence). DNA for the CDR3: TGCAGTGCTAGAGGGACAGATCGTAGCAATCAGCCCCAGCATTTT. Translating it yields CSARGTDRSNQPQHF.

The J gene is TRBJ2-5, the V gene TRBV20-1; TRBD2 matches 11 bases. The CDR3 extends over 15 amino acids. CDR1 is DFQATT and CDR2 is SNEGSKA in the germline V gene (reference sequence). The ends lost 4 bases at V and 2 bases at J; junction bases unmatched: 6. As DNA, the CDR3 is TGCAGTGCTACCGAGGCTAGCGGGGGGCAAGAGACCCAGTACTTC. It yields the protein CSATEASGGQETQYF.

Written as DNA, the CDR3 is TGTGCCAGCAGCTTGGGTGGCGGACAAGATAATTCACCCCTCCACTTT. This gives the protein CASSLGGGQDNSPLHF. The gene calls are TRBV5-4 and TRBJ1-6; perhaps TRBD1 as D (5 bases). Looked up from germline, CDR1 is SGHNT and CDR2 is YYREEE (reference sequence). V was trimmed by 0 bases and J by 5 bases, leaving 12 bases between them. The CDR3 covers 16 residues.

This sequence joins TRBV3-1 and TRBJ2-5; no reliable D call. Germline values: CDR1 LGHDT, CDR2 YNNKEL (reference sequence). There are 15 residues in the CDR3. V lost 4 bases to trimming and J lost 2 bases, with 14 bases between them. The CDR3 loop is CASSPRGWGQETQYF. In DNA, the CDR3 is TGTGCCAGCAGCCCTCGTGGTTGGGGACAAGAGACCCAGTACTTC.

This clonotype appeared many times. The chain is built from TRBV4-3 and TRBJ1-6; 7 nucleotides line up with TRBD1. CDR1 and CDR2 from the germline V gene are LGHNA and YSLEER. The CDR3 consists of 18 residues. V trimming: 0 bases; J trimming: 1 base; junction bases outside the gene matches: 6. The CDR3 loop reads CASSQDRNRGSYNSPLHF. The CDR3 coding sequence is TGCGCCAGCAGCCAAGATCGGAACAGGGGTTCCTATAATTCACCCCTCCACTTT.

This clonotype was counted a few times. J is TRBJ1-2 and V is TRBV15; D remains unclear. CDR1 is LNHNV, CDR2 YYDKDF, per germline (reference sequence). This CDR3 is built from 12 residues. Trimming removed 1 base at V and 5 bases at J, with 5 bases between. Here the CDR3 reads CATSRASYGYTF. The CDR3 DNA reads as TGTGCCACCAGCAGAGCAAGTTATGGCTACACCTTC.

This clonotype appeared a few times. V usage is TRBV29-1 and J usage is TRBJ2-3, with unresolved D. This CDR3 spans 12 amino acids. The germline V gene has CDR1 SQVTM and CDR2 ANQGSEA. Trimming pared 0 bases from V and 5 bases from J, leaving 6 bases between. The chain's CDR3 is CSVEDQLDTQYF. The CDR3 region has the DNA TGCAGCGTTGAAGATCAGCTAGATACGCAGTATTTT.

This clonotype was seen ten or more times. J is TRBJ1-4 and V is TRBV28; 11 bases align to TRBD1. The CDR3 consists of 15 residues. Germline V gives CDR1 MDHEN, CDR2 SYDVKM. Losses at the gene ends were 6 bases for V and 7 bases for J; bases not matched to a gene: 7. The CDR3 loop is CASSRGQGAGEKLFF. The CDR3 DNA reads as TGTGCCAGCAGCCGCGGACAGGGGGCCGGTGAAAAACTGTTTTTT. The variable domain in full, with the rest retrieved from reference TRBV28 and TRBJ1-4, is DVKVTQSSRYLVKRTGEKVFLECVQDMDHENMFWYRQDPGLGLRLIYFSYDVKMKEKGDIPEGYSVSREKKERFSLILESASTNQTSMYLCASSRGQGAGEKLFFGSGTQLSVL.

The chain combines TRBV18 with TRBJ1-1, with D uncertain. The germline gives CDR1 KGHSH, CDR2 LQKENI. The CDR3 runs 13 residues. V was cut by 3 bases and J by 0 bases, with 5 bases left in between. Here the CDR3 reads CASSPAMNTEAFF. As DNA, the CDR3 is TGTGCCAGCTCACCCGCAATGAACACTGAAGCTTTCTTT. Filled out from reference TRBV18 and TRBJ1-1, the complete variable domain reads NAGVMQNPRHLVRRRGQEARLRCSPMKGHSHVYWYRQLPEEGLKFMVYLQKENIIDESGMPKERFSAEFPKEGPSILRIQQVVRGDSAAYFCASSPAMNTEAFFGQGTRLTVV.

This clonotype was observed at least ten times. The chain employs TRBV4-1 and TRBJ2-3; D may be TRBD2 (5 bases). Looked up from germline, CDR1 is MGHRA and CDR2 is YSYEKL. V lost 4 bases and J lost 2, with 19 bases in between. CDR3 length: 17 amino acids. CDR3 DNA sequence: TGCGCCAGCAGCCTCGATAGGAGGACGGGAAACACAGATACGCAGTATTTT. Residues: CASSLDRRTGNTDTQYF.